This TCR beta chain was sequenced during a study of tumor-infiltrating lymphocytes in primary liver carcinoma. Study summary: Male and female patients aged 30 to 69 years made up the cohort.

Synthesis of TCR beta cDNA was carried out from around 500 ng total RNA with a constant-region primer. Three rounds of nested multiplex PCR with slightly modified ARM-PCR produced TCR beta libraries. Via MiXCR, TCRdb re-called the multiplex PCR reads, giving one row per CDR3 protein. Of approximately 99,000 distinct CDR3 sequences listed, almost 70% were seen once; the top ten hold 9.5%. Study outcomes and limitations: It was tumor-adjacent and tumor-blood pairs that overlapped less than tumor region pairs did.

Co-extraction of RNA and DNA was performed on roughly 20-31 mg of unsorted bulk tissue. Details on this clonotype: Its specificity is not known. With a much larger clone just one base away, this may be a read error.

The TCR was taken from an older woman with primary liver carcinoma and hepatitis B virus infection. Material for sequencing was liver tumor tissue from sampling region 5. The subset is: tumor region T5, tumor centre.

CDR3 coding DNA: TGTGCCAGCGGCCTCTCGGAAGCGGGAGGTAGTAAGCAGTACTTC. Translation: CASGLSEAGGSKQYF. The chain has TRBV28 and TRBJ2-7; TRBD2 matches at 9 bases. The CDR3 sequence is 15 residues long. J was trimmed by 8 bases and V by 8 bases; bases with no gene match: 16. In germline, CDR1 is MDHEN, CDR2 SYDVKM.